This T cell receptor (beta chain) originates from a study of T cells in Graves' hyperthyroidism and ophthalmopathy (dated by TCRdb to between 2018 and 2021). About the full investigation: Peripheral blood samples were taken at the time of initial diagnosis, prior to any treatment. To identify distinguishing TCR V-J signatures, a discovery cohort of around 100 patients was used, comprising some 45 with Graves' ophthalmopathy and approximately 58 with stable Graves' hyperthyroidism. Prospective prediction of ophthalmopathy was tested in an independent validation cohort of approximately 18 hyperthyroidism patients and 17 patients who later progressed to ophthalmopathy. The 100 or so discovery patients were randomly divided into training and test sets at a 7:3 ratio. In roughly six Graves' hyperthyroidism patients, the study also compared T-cell repertoires from thyroid tissue with T-cell repertoires from blood. Following sampling, methimazole starting at 30 mg daily was given to hyperthyroidism patients, and high-dose intravenous methylprednisolone was given to ophthalmopathy patients. The paper reports TCR Vbeta CDR3 sequencing of approximately 140 peripheral blood samples: around 45 ophthalmopathy, around 80 hyperthyroidism and around 17 progressor patients.

Results and caveats for the whole study, not just this receptor: Most expanded thyroid clonotypes (frequency above 0.001) were also found in blood, which suggests that blood repertoires may mirror thyroid immune responses. No statistical method was used to set the sample size in advance, and investigators knew the group allocation. In validation, the model predicted progression to ophthalmopathy a median of about 6.8 months before onset, with over 60% sensitivity and 72.22% specificity. In cross-validation, a model built on a 13 V-J signature told ophthalmopathy apart from stable hyperthyroidism with under 90% sensitivity and about 81% specificity, and in testing the same model reached 80%/75%.

In the ophthalmopathy patients, disease was moderately to severely active, with a Clinical Activity Score of 3 or more, a NOSPECS grade of 4 or more, and a duration of less than 3 months. The study excluded patients with uncontrolled infections, other autoimmune diseases, pregnancy or lactation. Diagnoses were based on clinical symptoms, serum thyroxine and TRAb, thyroid ultrasound and orbital computed tomography. PBMCs were isolated from 10 ml of fresh peripheral blood by Ficoll-Paque density gradient centrifugation. Total RNA was extracted using Trizol reagent, and RNA quality was assessed on an Agilent 2100 Bioanalyzer. The germline V gene sets CDR1 to SGHRS and CDR2 to YFSETQ. Spanning cysteine to phenylalanine, the CDR3 consists of 13 amino acids. Only CDR3 DNA is held: 39 bases, read in frame from base 1. V sheds 5 bases and J sheds 3 bases, leaving 9 bases between their ends. This clonotype has just a few counts. It lacks a known antigen. No base quality values were provided; no much bigger clone lies one nucleotide off.

The TCR beta CDR3 regions were amplified from the RNA transcripts. The first round of RT-PCR for the TCR CDR3 was performed with the HTBI primer set and the Qiagen OneStep RT-PCR kit. The libraries were constructed in a second round of multiplex PCR and then size-selected and purified. The libraries were sequenced on an Illumina HiSeq2000 using paired-end 100 bp reads. The original pipeline was this. Raw data were processed with SOAPnuke, discarding reads with adapters, uncalled bases, mean Phred below 15, or no exact constant-primer or identifier match. High-quality paired reads were merged using COPE v1.2.5, and each unique nucleotide sequence was defined as a clonotype. MiTCR v1.1 was used to align clonotypes to the IMGT TRBV, TRBD and TRBJ reference segments. The analysis included only V-J combinations with a frequency above 0.0001, which together covered around 99% of the repertoires. The TCS score was defined as the ratio of F50 (clonal expansion) to E x V (chaos), calculated using BLOSUM62-based TCRdist between CDR3 peptides within each V-J. Welch's t-statistics and random forest reduced roughly 500 V-J features to 10 to 15, which were used in a naive Bayes classifier (R e1071). TCRdb reanalyzed the raw reads on its own, using fastp at Q25 for trimming and MiXCR for clone calling, and kept in-frame beta chains. When rows share a CDR3 protein, they turn into one entry using the most common DNA and genes. Clone size and V and J calls follow TCRdb, not the original study. The sample table holds 500,000 to 800,000 distinct CDR3 sequences, of which around 15% were seen once. The ten most abundant clones make up approximately 12% of the sample.

Sequencing was performed on blood. The V gene is TRBV5-1 and the J gene is TRBJ1-5, with the identity of the D gene unclear. This sequence was found in a woman aged 45-65 years with Graves' ophthalmopathy. CDR3 sequence: CASRSGPNQPQHF. Here is the DNA: TGCGCCAGCAGATCAGGCCCCAATCAGCCCCAGCATTTT. The CDR3 plus the reference TRBV5-1 and TRBJ1-5 genes for the other parts give the full variable domain: KAGVTQTPRYLIKTRGQQVTLSCSPISGHRSVSWYQQTPGQGLQFLFEYFSETQRNKGNFPGRFSGRQFSNSRSEMNVSTLELGDSALYLCASRSGPNQPQHFGDGTRLSIL.